The rows below give T cell receptor beta chains drawn from one sample of a study of CD4 T cells in relation to SARS-CoV-2 and coronaviruses. Generated by immunoSEQ multiplex PCR, the TCRdb table keeps only in-frame clones and is missing some. The data contain some 29,000 clones, about 78% of them seen just once; the ten biggest clones take up 15% to 20%. Antigens of these TCRs are unknown. The sample taken for sequencing was CD4+ T cells from PBMCs, cultured in vitro. The receptor set was obtained from a human donor in good health. Each CDR3 is given with its conserved first and last residue. D genes are given only for firm matches. Clone size is shown for a subset of rows, as once, few, many or a class of expanded clone.

D	J	size	V	DNA	CDR3
TRBD1	TRBJ2-7	once	TRBV2	TGTGCCAGCAGTGTCAGGGGGTATTACGAGCAGTACTTC	CASSVRGYYEQYF
NA	TRBJ1-4	NA	TRBV4-3	TGCGCCAGCAGCCAAGATGCGGGGAGTTGGGAAAAACTGTTTTTT	CASSQDAGSWEKLFF
NA	TRBJ1-1	NA	TRBV9	TGTGCCAGCAGCTTCCGGACGGAGAACACTGAAGCTTTCTTT	CASSFRTENTEAFF
NA	TRBJ2-3	NA	TRBV5-8	TGTGCCAGCAGCTTGGCCGGACTTTCCACAGATACGCAGTATTTT	CASSLAGLSTDTQYF
TRBD2	TRBJ2-5	NA	TRBV6-5	TGTGCCAGCAGTTACTCGACTAGCGGGGGAGAGACCCAGTACTTC	CASSYSTSGGETQYF
NA	TRBJ2-1	NA	TRBV28	TGTGCCAGCACCAGACCAGGATTAATGGGGAACAATGAGCAGTTCTTC	CASTRPGLMGNNEQFF
TRBD2	TRBJ2-5	NA	TRBV29-1	TGCAGCGTTGATGAACTAGCGGGAGCGGAGACCCAGTACTTC	CSVDELAGAETQYF
NA	TRBJ2-7	few	TRBV7-9	TGTGCCAGCAGCCCCCCGTTTAGATTGGGAAACGAGCAGTACTTC	CASSPPFRLGNEQYF
NA	TRBJ2-2	NA	TRBV30	TGTGCCTGGAGTGTACAAAGAGGGGCGACGAACACCGGGGAGCTGTTTTTT	CAWSVQRGATNTGELFF
TRBD1	TRBJ1-1	NA	TRBV5-1	TGCGCCAGCAGCCTCCGAGGACAGGGGGCTGGGAACACTGAAGCTTTCTTT	CASSLRGQGAGNTEAFF
TRBD1	TRBJ1-2	few	TRBV19	TGTGCCAGTAACCCGACAGGGGTTAACTATGGCTACACCTTC	CASNPTGVNYGYTF
NA	TRBJ1-6	NA	TRBV5-5	TGTGCCAGCAGCTTCGTCAGCAATAATTCACCCCTCCACTTT	CASSFVSNNSPLHF
NA	TRBJ2-1	once	TRBV5-6	TGTGCCAGCAGCTTAAGACCACTCAACAATGAGCAGTTCTTC	CASSLRPLNNEQFF
NA	TRBJ2-7	NA	TRBV6-5	TGTGCCAGCAGTTACAAGGGTAGGGGCTACGAGCAGTACTTC	CASSYKGRGYEQYF
NA	TRBJ1-3	few	TRBV7-9	TGTGCCAGCAGCTTCCAGGGAAATAGTGGAAACACCATATATTTT	CASSFQGNSGNTIYF
NA	TRBJ1-1	NA	TRBV28	TGTGCCATAAACGGGGGGCGAGTGAACACTGAAGCTTTCTTT	CAINGGRVNTEAFF
NA	TRBJ1-1	NA	TRBV5-1	TGCGCCAGCAGCTTGGGCATCGGTGGGAACACTGAAGCTTTCTTT	CASSLGIGGNTEAFF
NA	TRBJ1-1	NA	TRBV5-1	TGCGCCAGCAGCTTGGTCGACAGGATGAACACTGAAGCTTTCTTT	CASSLVDRMNTEAFF
NA	TRBJ1-5	NA	TRBV6-5	TGTGCCAGCAGTTACTCTCACAATAGCAATCAGCCCCAGCATTTT	CASSYSHNSNQPQHF
NA	TRBJ2-3	once	TRBV19	TGTGCCAGTAGTATCCCTAGCACAGATACGCAGTATTTT	CASSIPSTDTQYF
NA	TRBJ1-1	NA	TRBV14	TGTGCCAGCAGCCACTATCTCGGGGACGGTTGGAACACTGAAGCTTTCTTT	CASSHYLGDGWNTEAFF
NA	TRBJ2-1	NA	TRBV7-2	TGTGCCAGCAGGCAAGCCGCGAGCTCCTACAATGAGCAGTTCTTC	CASRQAASSYNEQFF
NA	TRBJ2-7	NA	TRBV12-3/TRBV12-4	TGTGCCAGCAGTGGACGCCAGGGCCACGAGCAGTACTTC	CASSGRQGHEQYF